These T cell receptor beta chains were read from a single sample in a study of graft-versus-host responses after intestinal transplantation. Antigens of these TCRs are unknown. Generated by immunoSEQ multiplex PCR, the TCRdb table keeps only in-frame clones and is missing some. The data show some 96,000 clones, roughly 90% seen once. Specimen: unstimulated CD4+ T cells sorted from spleen or lymph node cells, collected before transplant. These receptors all stem from a human donor who was the organ donor for an intestinal transplant. CDR3s include the opening cysteine and the closing phenylalanine or tryptophan. Each record gives: D gene, clone size, V gene, CDR3 length, CDR3 protein. A D gene is named only where the DNA matches it firmly. Expanded clones are given a class, and other clones once, few, many or no size at all.

.	.	TRBV7-9	13	CASSSRRIYGYTF
TRBD1	.	TRBV28	14	CASIKGQGFYEQYF
TRBD1	.	TRBV23-1	19	CASSQSRTGALSSYNEQFF
.	.	TRBV19	15	CASSPRVGGNQPQHF
.	.	TRBV4-1	13	CASSQVGTQPQHF
TRBD1	.	TRBV30	14	CAWTPDRGFYGYTF
TRBD1	.	TRBV6-6	14	CASSFRQGTYGYTF
TRBD2	once	TRBV30	17	CAWSVLRRGGARGEQFF
.	.	TRBV5-1	18	CASSFTRGRGTSTDTQYF
TRBD1	once	TRBV30	14	CAWSLTGSNTEAFF
.	few	TRBV28	12	CASSLVYSPLHF
.	.	TRBV27	15	CASREDQTELRGLFF
.	.	TRBV19	16	CASSKAQPLLFYGYTF
.	.	TRBV4-1	17	CASTPGEAYSAKNIQYF
.	few	TRBV30	14	CAWSFGQYQETQYF
TRBD1	.	TRBV30	15	CAWNTPTGGYTPLHF
.	.	TRBV27	15	CASSLTQSGANVLTF
TRBD1	.	TRBV6-5	14	CASSYNAGGEGYTF
TRBD2	.	TRBV5-1	15	CASSLAGLAVYEQYF
TRBD1	.	TRBV5-5	15	CASSLGTQGGTGKFF
TRBD2	.	TRBV29-1	15	CSVLLAGGHRNIQYF
.	once	TRBV20-1	11	CSASYRDGYTF
.	.	TRBV5-6	12	CASSLNGYEQYF
TRBD1	few	TRBV5-6	15	CASSSPGQGESPLHF
.	.	TRBV29-1	14	CSVHAGGTNEKLFF
.	.	TRBV19	19	CASSIAPGHRTSSGNTIYF
.	.	TRBV11-2	15	CASSLGNTNTGELFF
TRBD1	.	TRBV10-3	13	CATEDRRNTEAFF
TRBD2	.	TRBV4-2	18	CASSQGTSGGAAYNEQFF
TRBD2	.	TRBV2	16	CASTLSGLIYLETQYF
.	.	TRBV9	15	CASSPGGSYNSPLHF
.	.	TRBV6-6	16	CASSYPPESLAIIQYF
.	.	TRBV28	14	CASSSGGRNTEAFF
.	.	TRBV6-1	13	CASSSQGTGELFF
.	.	TRBV30	13	CAWSVTPRQPQHF
.	.	TRBV14	12	CASRGSGNTIYF
TRBD2	.	TRBV5-6	15	CASRSGLADYNEQFF
TRBD1	few	TRBV5-1	14	CASSFTGTGGGYTF
.	.	TRBV10-3	15	CAISFSSTGYHEQYF
.	.	TRBV2	11	CASRRPSEAFF
.	.	TRBV7-9	14	CASSPPGTNQPQHF
.	.	TRBV29-1	13	CSVLVPSGTEAFF
.	few	TRBV6-1	15	CASSEGLGSGNTIYF
TRBD1	few	TRBV19	13	CASGQGMASPLHF
.	.	TRBV19	14	CASSIGGSNQPQHF
.	.	TRBV5-6	11	CASSRRGKLFF
.	few	TRBV4-2	15	CASSQDPQGNYGYTF
TRBD2	.	TRBV18	14	CASSNSGGNYEQYF
.	.	TRBV11-2	14	CASDTGTRTGELFF
.	.	TRBV29-1	14	CSGGDGGGTGELFF
.	.	TRBV28	14	CASSFGTPAAGQYF
.	.	TRBV27	15	CASRVNGLTSYEQYF
.	.	TRBV9	15	CASSASGTNTGELFF
.	.	TRBV29-1	13	CSAGEYSYNEQFF